These 29 T cell receptor beta chains originate from one sample sequenced in a study of T cells in women clearing cervical HPV infection. Profiled with immunoSEQ multiplex PCR; TCRdb holds only in-frame clones, not every one. The sample totals some 30,000 clones. Sequencing input: blood buffy coat. The source is a woman aged 18 to 75 with a cervical HPV16 infection that either progressed to CIN3+ or cleared (not recorded which).

Note on this clone: From the germline J gene comes the end of the CDR3, since the read stops 3 residues before it. The rearrangement links TRBV19 to TRBJ1-1; 8 bases map to TRBD1. CDR3 length equals 15 residues. After removal of 3 bases from V and 3 bases from J, the junction contained 6 bases not matched to a gene. Germline V gives CDR1 LNHDA, CDR2 SQIVND (reference sequence). The DNA read from the CDR3 is TGTGCCAGTAGTATTCCCCCGGACAGGGACACTGAA. This encodes CASSIPPDRDTE. The entire CDR3 reads CASSIPPDRDTEAFF.

Points on this clone: The read ends 3 residues before the CDR3 terminus; that terminus is restored from the germline J gene. The chain recombines TRBV11-2 with TRBJ2-7; 7 bases are shared with TRBD1. Trimming took 5 bases from V and 6 from J; bases not matched to a gene: 7. This CDR3 comprises 13 residues. Per the germline V gene, CDR1 is SGHAT and CDR2 is FQNNGV. This chain's CDR3 is CASSKTGSAEQYF. The sequenced part of the CDR3 DNA is TGTGCCAGCAGCAAGACAGGGTCCGCCGAG.

A remark on this clone: The sequence runs out 3 residues before the end of the CDR3; the remainder is reconstructed from the germline J gene. J is TRBJ2-7 and V is TRBV28; TRBD2 agrees at 8 bases. CDR1 MDHEN and CDR2 SYDVKM come from the germline V gene. This CDR3 is built from 16 residues. The V gene end was trimmed by 2 bases and the J gene end by 3 bases; junction bases not matched to a gene: 9. The CDR3 reads CASSLGGSGMGYEQYF. The covered CDR3 bases are TGTGCCAGCAGTTTAGGAGGTAGCGGGATGGGCTACGAG.

As regards this clone: The read finishes 3 residues shy of the CDR3 end, and the germline J gene is used to complete it. The gene calls are TRBV19 and TRBJ2-3; possibly TRBD1 for D (5 bases). Germline CDR1 LNHDA, CDR2 SQIVND (reference sequence). The V end lost 4 bases, the J end lost 2 bases, and 10 bases lay between the germline ends. The CDR3 has 14 amino acids. CDR3 protein: CASSRGIFTDTQYF. The covered CDR3 bases are TGTGCCAGTAGTAGGGGCATCTTCACAGATACG.

Details on this clone: The DNA ends 3 residues before the CDR3 does, and the rest of the CDR3 is filled in from the germline J gene. The rearrangement links TRBV2 to TRBJ2-6; 7 nucleotides match TRBD1. The CDR3 sequence is 16 residues long. Germline V gene data show CDR1 as SNHLY and CDR2 as FYNNEI. With V trimmed by 8 bases and J by 0 bases, 7 bases remained unmatched. CDR3 bases read: TGTGCCAGCGCCGGGACAGCCCTCTCTGGGGCCAACGTC. Translated, it gives CASAGTALSGANV. The entire CDR3 protein reads CASAGTALSGANVLTF.

As regards this clone: The read terminates 3 residues before the CDR3 end, so the remaining end is supplied by the germline J gene. The V gene is TRBV2, the J gene TRBJ1-2; no firm D call. The germline V gene encodes CDR1 SNHLY and CDR2 FYNNEI. The CDR3 runs to 12 residues. The part of the CDR3 DNA that was read is TGTGCCAGCAGTGAATATGTGAGGGGC. This sequence encodes CASSEYVRG. The complete CDR3 sequence is CASSEYVRGYTF.

Note on this clone: The CDR3 goes on 3 residues after the read ends, and that part is filled in from the germline J gene. J is TRBJ1-2 and V is TRBV5-6; 9 nucleotides line up with TRBD1. Per the germline V gene, CDR1 is SGHDT and CDR2 is YYEEEE. The CDR3 length is 14 residues. V lost 7 bases and J lost 5; bases outside the gene matches: 9. The covered CDR3 bases are TGTGCCAGCCGCGGCCGGGACAGGGCTTATGGC. It yields the protein CASRGRDRAYG. The entire CDR3 sequence reads CASRGRDRAYGYTF.

The DNA read from the CDR3 is TGCGCCAGCAGCTTCACGGGCAATGAG. Its protein product is CASSFTGNE. The CDR3 in its entirety is CASSFTGNEQFF. The V and J genes are TRBV5-1 and TRBJ2-1; the D is unclear. The CDR3 goes on 3 residues after the read ends, and that part is filled in from the germline J gene. Trimming took 2 bases from V and 6 from J, leaving 6 bases between them. Germline V gene lookup returns CDR1 SGHRS and CDR2 YFSETQ. This CDR3 is built from 12 residues.

As regards this clone: The read ends 3 residues early relative to the CDR3; the germline J gene fills the gap. The V and J genes are TRBV5-6 and TRBJ1-5, with a tentative D call TRBD1 (6 bases). V gave up 4 bases and J gave up 3 bases, with 14 bases separating them. This CDR3 is built from 15 residues. Germline assignment: CDR1 SGHDT and CDR2 YYEEEE. The part of the CDR3 DNA that was read is TGTGCCAGCAGCCTCCAGGACAGACTCAATCAGCCC. This gives the protein CASSLQDRLNQP. The full CDR3 reads CASSLQDRLNQPQHF.

In regard to this clone: Read sequence stops 3 residues before the CDR3 end, and the germline J gene provides the missing end. This chain uses TRBV30 with TRBJ1-2, with D possibly being TRBD1 (5 bases). Germline V gene sequence: CDR1 GTSNPN, CDR2 SVGIG (reference sequence). The CDR3 is 13 amino acids. The CDR3 spells CAWSSGGIGGYTF. Incomplete CDR3 DNA: TGTGCCTGGAGTTCGGGGGGAATCGGCGGC.

A note on this clone: The observed sequence ends 3 residues before the CDR3 terminus, with the missing tail filled in from the germline J gene. V and J are TRBV7-6 and TRBJ2-7; D gene ambiguous. The CDR3 runs 14 residues. From germline, CDR1 is SGHVS and CDR2 FNYEAQ. V lost 5 bases and J 3 bases, leaving 14 bases between the germline ends. CDR3 DNA, as far as it was read: TGTGCCAGCAGCCCCCCGAACAGTTTCTACGAG. Encoded protein: CASSPPNSFYE. The full CDR3 protein is CASSPPNSFYEQYF.

About this clone: The CDR3 is cut off 3 residues early in the read; its end comes from the germline J gene. This chain links TRBV20-1 with TRBJ2-7; 8 bases agree with TRBD2. J lost 4 bases, V lost 4 bases, and 6 bases had no gene match. The germline V gene encodes CDR1 DFQATT and CDR2 SNEGSKA (reference sequence). The CDR3 loop spans 13 amino acids. CDR3 region: CSATSGSTYEQYF. The part of the CDR3 DNA that was read is TGCAGTGCTACTAGCGGGTCCACTTACGAG.

For this clone: The read falls 3 residues short of the CDR3 end, and the missing part is taken from the germline J gene. This chain uses TRBV20-1 with TRBJ1-6, with D possibly matching TRBD1 (5 bases). CDR3 length: 13 residues. CDR1 and CDR2 from the germline V gene are DFQATT and SNEGSKA (reference sequence). V lost 3 bases and J 6 bases, leaving 9 bases between the germline ends. The CDR3 DNA, read in part, is TGCAGTGCTAGGGGGGACTTTAATTCACCC. This codes for CSARGDFNSP. The full CDR3 protein reads CSARGDFNSPLHF.

On this clone itself: The read stops 3 residues short of the end of the CDR3; the missing end is completed from the germline J gene. The V call is TRBV5-5, the J call TRBJ1-4, with D possibly TRBD1 on 6 matching bases. V shed 4 bases and J shed 4 bases, with 14 bases lying between them. Germline CDR1 reads SGHKS; CDR2 reads YYEKEE (reference sequence). The CDR3 consists of 15 residues. The CDR3 reads CASSPPGTNNEKLFF. The part of the CDR3 DNA that was read is TGTGCCAGCAGCCCACCCGGGACAAATAATGAAAAA.

In the case of this clone: The sequence runs out 3 residues before the end of the CDR3; the remainder is reconstructed from the germline J gene. The chain combines TRBV12-3 or TRBV12-4 with TRBJ2-4; maybe TRBD2 (5 bases). The CDR3 contains 14 residues. The V end lost 2 bases, the J end lost 9 bases, and 14 bases lay between the germline ends. CDR3 DNA, as far as it was read: TGTGCCAGCAGTTTATATGTGGGCGCGGGCATT. Protein: CASSLYVGAGI. The entire CDR3 reads CASSLYVGAGIQYF.

About this clone itself: The read ends 3 residues before the CDR3 terminus; that terminus is restored from the germline J gene. The gene calls are TRBV4-2 and TRBJ2-4; 11 nucleotides match TRBD2. The CDR3 runs to 18 residues. Germline V gene sequence: CDR1 LGHNA, CDR2 YNFKEQ. V shed 4 bases and J 7 bases; nucleotides not matched to a gene: 15. The DNA read from the CDR3 is TGTGCCAGCAGCCGCCTGGCGAGTAGCGGGGGGGCCGGGAACATT. Translating it yields CASSRLASSGGAGNI. The full CDR3 sequence reads CASSRLASSGGAGNIQYF.

As to this clone: The read ends 3 residues before the CDR3 terminus; that terminus is restored from the germline J gene. J is TRBJ1-5 and V is TRBV20-1, with D unclear. The CDR3 length is 11 residues. Germline-derived CDR1 and CDR2 are DFQATT and SNEGSKA (reference sequence). The part of the CDR3 DNA that was read is TGCAGTGCTACTATCACAGATCCC. Its translation: CSATITDP. The whole CDR3 sequence reads CSATITDPQHF.

Note on this clone: From the germline J gene comes the end of the CDR3, since the read stops 3 residues before it. The gene calls are TRBV28 and TRBJ2-5; 10 bases match TRBD2. The CDR3 loop spans 15 amino acids. The V segment lost 5 bases and the J segment 5 bases; nucleotides outside the gene matches: 8. The germline V gene has CDR1 MDHEN and CDR2 SYDVKM. CDR3 bases read: TGTGCCAGCAGTACCCAACTAGCGGGAAGGGAGACC. Translating it yields CASSTQLAGRET. The complete CDR3 reads CASSTQLAGRETQYF.

Notes on this clone: The read ends 3 residues before the CDR3 terminus; that terminus is restored from the germline J gene. The rearrangement links TRBV19 to TRBJ1-5; D ambiguous. Germline values: CDR1 LNHDA, CDR2 SQIVND (reference sequence). The V gene lost 3 bases and the J gene lost 4 bases, with 13 bases spanning the gap. This CDR3 is built from 15 residues. Partial CDR3 DNA: TGTGCCAGTAGTATGAGGGCCACCTTGAATCAGCCC. Protein: CASSMRATLNQP. The entire CDR3 sequence reads CASSMRATLNQPQHF.

With respect to this clone: Read data end 3 residues before the CDR3 end; the end is taken from the germline J gene. The chain employs TRBV2 and TRBJ2-7; D not certain. CDR1 and CDR2 (germline): SNHLY, FYNNEI. This CDR3 has 12 amino acids. V was cut by 7 bases and J by 0 bases, with 7 bases left in between. Partial CDR3 DNA: TGTGCCAGCAATAAGGCCTCCTACGAG. It translates to CASNKASYE. The entire CDR3 sequence reads CASNKASYEQYF.

Worth noting for this clone: The observed sequence ends 3 residues before the CDR3 terminus, with the missing tail filled in from the germline J gene. The chain employs TRBV7-2 and TRBJ2-3, with D possibly matching TRBD2 (5 bases). In germline, CDR1 is SGHTA, CDR2 FQGNSA. The CDR3 sequence is 14 residues long. The V end lost 3 bases, the J end lost 2 bases, and 9 bases lay between the germline ends. Incomplete CDR3 DNA: TGTGCCAGCAGCTTTGGACTTAACACAGATACG. As protein: CASSFGLNTDT. The full CDR3 protein reads CASSFGLNTDTQYF.

Regarding this clone: Read sequence stops 3 residues before the CDR3 end, and the germline J gene provides the missing end. The chain is built from TRBV7-9 and TRBJ1-1, with no clear D. The CDR3 sequence is 13 residues long. CDR1 SEHNR and CDR2 FQNEAQ come from the germline V gene (reference sequence). V lost 3 bases to trimming and J lost 4 bases, with 9 bases between them. The chain's CDR3 is CASSFNSATEAFF. The CDR3 DNA, read in part, is TGTGCCAGCAGCTTTAACTCTGCCACTGAA. The full variable domain, in which reference TRBV7-9 and TRBJ1-1 provide the parts outside the CDR3, is DTGVSQNPRHKITKRGQNVTFRCDPISEHNRLYWYRQTLGQGPEFLTYFQNEAQLEKSRLLSDRFSAERPKGSFSTLEIQRTEQGDSAMYLCASSFNSATEAFFGQGTRLTVV.

The CDR3 DNA, read in part, is TGCAGTGCTAGAGATTCGGGGGATTGGAACATT. It codes for CSARDSGDWNI. The whole CDR3 is CSARDSGDWNIQYF. The V call is TRBV20-1, the J call TRBJ2-4; weak D call: TRBD2 (6 bases). The read comes to an end 3 residues before the CDR3 does, leaving the germline J gene to fill in the end. V lost 0 bases to trimming and J lost 7 bases, with 13 bases between them. There are 14 residues in the CDR3. Germline lookup yields CDR1 DFQATT and CDR2 SNEGSKA (reference sequence).

As regards this clone: The DNA ends 3 residues before the CDR3 does, and the rest of the CDR3 is filled in from the germline J gene. This chain links TRBV12-3 or TRBV12-4 with TRBJ2-7, with a possible D match to TRBD1 (5 bases). This CDR3 is built from 14 residues. V lost 5 bases to trimming and J lost 2 bases, with 13 bases between them. The covered CDR3 bases are TGTGCCAGCAGTACAGGCCAACCCCCCTACGAG. This translates into CASSTGQPPYE. The CDR3 reads in full as CASSTGQPPYEQYF.

Notes on this clone: Sequencing ends 3 residues short of the CDR3 end; the germline J gene provides the rest. V usage is TRBV20-1 and J usage is TRBJ2-1, with D possibly TRBD2 on 6 matching bases. Looked up from germline, CDR1 is DFQATT and CDR2 is SNEGSKA (reference sequence). The length of the CDR3 is 15 residues. Trimming shortened V by 5 bases and J by 2 bases, and 16 bases separated the two germline ends. The covered CDR3 bases are TGCAGTGCTGGCGGGGTCGGAGACCCCTACAATGAG. Translated, it gives CSAGGVGDPYNE. The complete CDR3 reads CSAGGVGDPYNEQFF.

Remarks on this clone: The CDR3 goes on 3 residues after the read ends, and that part is filled in from the germline J gene. The gene calls are TRBV9 and TRBJ1-1, with D possibly matching TRBD1 (5 bases). The CDR3 is 14 residues long. Germline lookup yields CDR1 SGDLS and CDR2 YYNGEE. V gave up 4 bases and J gave up 3 bases, with 13 bases separating them. The CDR3 reads CASSQDGGDTEAFF. CDR3 DNA, as far as it was read: TGTGCCAGCAGCCAAGACGGGGGGGACACTGAA.

The CDR3 loop is CAWILKGTNRPEAFF. Incomplete CDR3 DNA: TGTGCCTGGATTCTTAAAGGGACAAATAGACCTGAA. The chain has TRBV30 and TRBJ1-1, with D possibly TRBD1 on 6 matching bases. The read ends 3 residues early relative to the CDR3; the germline J gene fills the gap. The CDR3 is 15 residues long. The germline CDR1 and CDR2 sequences are GTSNPN and SVGIG (reference sequence). V was pared by 4 bases and J by 6 bases, with 21 bases between.

With respect to this clone: The CDR3 extends 3 residues past the end of the read, so its final part is completed from the germline J gene. The J gene is TRBJ2-1, the V gene TRBV11-2, with D hard to call. This CDR3 has 15 residues. CDR1 and CDR2 (germline): SGHAT, FQNNGV. The ends were cut back, 0 bases at V and 6 bases at J, with 12 bases in the middle. The sequenced part of the CDR3 DNA is TGTGCCAGCAGCTTAGAGACTCGCCTCCCCAATGAG. Its protein product is CASSLETRLPNE. The complete CDR3 reads CASSLETRLPNEQFF. Using reference TRBV11-2 and TRBJ2-1 for the parts outside the CDR3, the full variable domain is EAGVAQSPRYKIIEKRQSVAFWCNPISGHATLYWYQQILGQGPKLLIQFQNNGVVDDSQLPKDRFSAERLKGVDSTLKIQPAKLEDSAVYLCASSLETRLPNEQFFGPGTRLTVL.

As to this clone: The sequence runs out 3 residues before the end of the CDR3; the remainder is reconstructed from the germline J gene. The rearrangement uses TRBV12-3 or TRBV12-4 and TRBJ1-1; D remains ambiguous. V was clipped by 3 bases and J by 7 bases, with 6 bases between them. The CDR3 is made up of 11 amino acids. Here the CDR3 reads CASSFTGEAFF. The CDR3 DNA, read in part, is TGTGCCAGCAGTTTTACCGGTGAA.